This TCR beta chain was captured in a study of beta chain features in type 1 diabetes. Whole-study results and caveats: TCRB CDR3 length was moderately but significantly reduced in all four CD4+ subsets of Type 1 diabetes patients. Patients and controls would be equally affected if PCR favored shorter templates.

What was sequenced were expressed TCRB transcripts, since all of the isolated RNA had been reverse transcribed. Sequencing was performed with immunoSEQ multiplex PCR; in TCRdb, only in-frame clones are kept and a portion is missing. Here the sample spans under 300,000 clones, over 20% being singletons. For this clone: Antigen specificity is unknown.

A CD45RO/CCR7/CD25/CD127/CD95/CD27 panel sorted naive, central memory, regulatory and stem cell-like memory CD4+ cells. Germline values: CDR1 SGHTA, CDR2 FQGTGA. Deletions cut 0 bases from V and 8 bases from J, with 13 bases between. The CDR3 sequence is 15 residues long. The receptor was derived from a middle-aged woman with type 1 diabetes. Sequenced material: naive CD4+ T cells from blood. This chain links TRBV7-3 with TRBJ1-4; D not certain. CDR3 DNA sequence: TGTGCCAGCAGCTTAACGAACTCCCCTGAGGAAAAACTGTTTTTT. This gives the protein CASSLTNSPEEKLFF.